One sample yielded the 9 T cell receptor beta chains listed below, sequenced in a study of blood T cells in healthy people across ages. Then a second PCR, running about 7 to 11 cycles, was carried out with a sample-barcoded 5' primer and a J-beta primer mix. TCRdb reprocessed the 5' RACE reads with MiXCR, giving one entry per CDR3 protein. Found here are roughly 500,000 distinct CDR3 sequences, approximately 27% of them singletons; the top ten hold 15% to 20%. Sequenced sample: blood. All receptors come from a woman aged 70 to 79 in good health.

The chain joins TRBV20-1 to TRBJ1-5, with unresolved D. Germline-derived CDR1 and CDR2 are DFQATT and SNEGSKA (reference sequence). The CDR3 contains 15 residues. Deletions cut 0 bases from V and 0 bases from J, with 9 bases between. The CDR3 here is CSARDQRVSNQPQHF. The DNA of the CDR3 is TGCAGTGCTAGAGATCAGCGGGTTAGCAATCAGCCCCAGCATTTT.

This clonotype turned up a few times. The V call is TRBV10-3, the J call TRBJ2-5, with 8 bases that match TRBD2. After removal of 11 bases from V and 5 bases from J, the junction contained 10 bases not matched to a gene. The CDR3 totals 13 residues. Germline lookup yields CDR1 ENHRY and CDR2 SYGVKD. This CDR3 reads CAASGAGEETQYF. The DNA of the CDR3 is TGTGCCGCCAGCGGAGCGGGGGAGGAGACCCAGTACTTC.

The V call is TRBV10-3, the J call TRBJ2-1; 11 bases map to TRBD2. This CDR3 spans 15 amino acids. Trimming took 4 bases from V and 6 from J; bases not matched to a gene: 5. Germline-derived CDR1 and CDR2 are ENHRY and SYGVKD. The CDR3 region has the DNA TGTGCCATCAGTGGAACTAGCGGGGGTCTCAATGAGCAGTTCTTC. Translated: CAISGTSGGLNEQFF.

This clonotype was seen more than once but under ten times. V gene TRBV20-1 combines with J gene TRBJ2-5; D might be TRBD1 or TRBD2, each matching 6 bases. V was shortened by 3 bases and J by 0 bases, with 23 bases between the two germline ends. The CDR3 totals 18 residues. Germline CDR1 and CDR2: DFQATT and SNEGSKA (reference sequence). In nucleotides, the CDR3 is TGCAGTGCTAGGAGGGGGACTGTGTTTACATCGTACCAAGAGACCCAGTACTTC. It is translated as CSARRGTVFTSYQETQYF.

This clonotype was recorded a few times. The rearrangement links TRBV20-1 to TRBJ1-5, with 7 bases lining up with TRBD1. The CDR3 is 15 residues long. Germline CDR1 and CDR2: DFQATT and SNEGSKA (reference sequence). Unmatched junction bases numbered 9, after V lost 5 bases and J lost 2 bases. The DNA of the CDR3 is TGCAGTGCTGCTATTCCCGACAGGGGCAATCAGCCCCAGCATTTT. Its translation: CSAAIPDRGNQPQHF.

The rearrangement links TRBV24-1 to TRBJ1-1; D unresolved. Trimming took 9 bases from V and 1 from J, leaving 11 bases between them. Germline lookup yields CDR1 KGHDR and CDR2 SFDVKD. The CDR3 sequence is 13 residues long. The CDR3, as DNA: TGTGCCACCGCCGGGAGACAGAACACTGAAGCTTTCTTT. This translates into CATAGRQNTEAFF.

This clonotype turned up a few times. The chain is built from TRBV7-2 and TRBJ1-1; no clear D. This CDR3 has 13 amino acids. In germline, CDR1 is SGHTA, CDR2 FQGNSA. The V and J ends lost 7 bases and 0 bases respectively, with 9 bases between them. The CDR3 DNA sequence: TGTGCCAGCACCTCGCAGATGAACACTGAAGCTTTCTTT. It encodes CASTSQMNTEAFF.

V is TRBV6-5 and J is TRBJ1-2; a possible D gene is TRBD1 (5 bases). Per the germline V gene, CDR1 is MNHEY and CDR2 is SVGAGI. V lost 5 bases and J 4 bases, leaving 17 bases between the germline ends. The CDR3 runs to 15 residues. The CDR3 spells CASSPKSGRVYGYTF. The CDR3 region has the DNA TGTGCCAGCAGTCCGAAGTCAGGGCGAGTCTATGGCTACACCTTC.

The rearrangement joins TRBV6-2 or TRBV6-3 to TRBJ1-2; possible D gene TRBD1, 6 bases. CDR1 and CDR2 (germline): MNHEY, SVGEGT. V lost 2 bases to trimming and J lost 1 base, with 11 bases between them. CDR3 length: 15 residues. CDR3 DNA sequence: TGTGCCAGCAGTTACAGCAGGGGCAATAACTATGGCTACACCTTC. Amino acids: CASSYSRGNNYGYTF.